These 9 T cell receptor beta chains were sequenced from one sample in a study of radiation and T cells in renal cell carcinoma. Some clones are missing from TCRdb's copy, which holds only in-frame ones; the method was immunoSEQ multiplex PCR. The table has approximately 120,000 clones, approximately 85% seen once. Documented time point: blood 2 weeks post-SBRT. The treatment denotes: 15 Gy SBRT to primary tumor, nephrectomy 4 weeks later. Source: blood, taken from a patient whose treatment included radiotherapy and nephrectomy. The source of these receptors is a man aged 50 to 60 with renal cell carcinoma.

V is TRBV10-3 and J is TRBJ2-5, with no clear D. The CDR3 runs to 14 residues. Germline V gives CDR1 ENHRY, CDR2 SYGVKD. V was clipped by 3 bases and J by 5 bases, with 13 bases between them. The CDR3 is CAISEGLDLETQYF. CDR3 DNA: TGTGCCATCAGTGAAGGGCTAGATCTTGAGACCCAGTACTTC.

In DNA form, the CDR3 reads TGTGCCAGCAGCTTGCGTGTGGTGGATCAGCCCCAGCATTTT. Translation: CASSLRVVDQPQHF. The V gene is TRBV7-2, the J gene TRBJ1-5; no clear D gene. The CDR3 is made up of 14 amino acids. Deletions cut 3 bases from V and 5 bases from J, with 11 bases between. Germline CDR1 is SGHTA and CDR2 is FQGNSA.

The V call is TRBV19, the J call TRBJ1-2; the match to TRBD1 covers 7 bases. The CDR3 length is 15 residues. With 7 bases clipped from V and 8 bases from J, the junction kept 16 bases outside the gene matches. Per the germline V gene, CDR1 is LNHDA and CDR2 is SQIVND (reference sequence). DNA for the CDR3: TGTGCCAGTACCACCGGGGCCGGACAGGTATGGGGCTACACCTTC. Translation: CASTTGAGQVWGYTF. The full variable domain, rest sourced from reference TRBV19 and TRBJ1-2, is DGGITQSPKYLFRKEGQNVTLSCEQNLNHDAMYWYRQDPGQGLRLIYYSQIVNDFQKGDIAEGYSVSREKKESFPLTVTSAQKNPTAFYLCASTTGAGQVWGYTFGSGTRLTVV.

J is TRBJ1-1 and V is TRBV5-1, with D maybe TRBD1 (6 bases). V lost 1 base and J lost 3, with 7 bases in between. CDR3 length equals 13 residues. CDR1 and CDR2 (germline): SGHRS, YFSETQ. This CDR3 is CASSLNRDTEAFF. CDR3 DNA: TGCGCCAGCAGCTTGAACAGGGACACTGAAGCTTTCTTT.

The V gene is TRBV5-5, the J gene TRBJ2-2, with D unclear. Trimming removed 4 bases at V and 0 bases at J, with 10 bases between. The CDR3 extends over 15 amino acids. CDR1 is SGHKS, CDR2 YYEKEE, per germline (reference sequence). In DNA, the CDR3 is TGTGCCAGCAGCATTGACCTAGCGAACACCGGGGAGCTGTTTTTT. Translating it yields CASSIDLANTGELFF.

This clone was seen only once. V usage is TRBV11-2 and J usage is TRBJ2-6, with unresolved D. The CDR3 is 15 amino acids. Germline V gene data show CDR1 as SGHAT and CDR2 as FQNNGV. Trimming pared 7 bases from V and 0 bases from J, leaving 10 bases between. CDR3 bases: TGTGCCAGCAACCCATGGGGCTCTGGGGCCAACGTCCTGACTTTC. Protein product: CASNPWGSGANVLTF.

The chain carries TRBV7-6 and TRBJ1-1; 8 bases line up with TRBD1. This CDR3 has 14 residues. Germline loops: CDR1 SGHVS, CDR2 FNYEAQ. The ends lost 5 bases at V and 7 bases at J; junction bases unmatched: 9. Here the CDR3 DNA reads TGTGCCAGCAGCCTAACTTACAGGGGGGATGAAGCTTTCTTT. This codes for CASSLTYRGDEAFF.

J is TRBJ1-1 and V is TRBV5-4; the match to TRBD1 covers 7 bases. The CDR3 consists of 16 residues. Germline trimming cut 3 bases from V and 5 bases from J; bases unmatched to any gene: 13. Germline CDR1 SGHNT, CDR2 YYREEE (reference sequence). The CDR3, as DNA: TGTGCCAGCAGCTCTAAAAGACAGGGAGAGGGAACTGAAGCTTTCTTT. It encodes CASSSKRQGEGTEAFF.

The rearrangement uses TRBV4-1 and TRBJ2-7; D unresolved. V was trimmed by 2 bases and J by 0 bases, leaving 8 bases between them. Germline V lookup: CDR1 MGHRA, CDR2 YSYEKL. The CDR3 length is 14 residues. Here the CDR3 reads CASSQLTGSYEQYF. CDR3 DNA sequence: TGCGCCAGCAGCCAACTCACGGGCTCCTACGAGCAGTACTTC.